One and the same sample provided the 24 T cell receptor beta chains below, sequenced in a study of T cell repertoires in cytomegalovirus infection. One entry per CDR3 protein, called by TCRdb with MiXCR from the reads. The data show hundreds of thousands of distinct CDR3 sequences, 20% to 30% seen once. Sequenced input: CD8+ T cells from PBMCs. The receptors come from a human donor in good health (CMV status not recorded). Some clones in this sample may be carry-over from other donors' samples.

This clonotype was seen more than once but under ten times. V gene TRBV7-9 combines with J gene TRBJ1-2, with D perhaps TRBD1 (5 bases). Germline CDR1 reads SEHNR; CDR2 reads FQNEAQ (reference sequence). Trimming shortened V by 3 bases and J by 2 bases, and 13 bases separated the two germline ends. The CDR3 consists of 15 residues. The CDR3 DNA sequence: TGTGCCAGCAGCTTGACAGTGACCATGAACTATGGCTACACCTTC. It is translated as CASSLTVTMNYGYTF.

This clonotype was recorded at least ten times. The J gene is TRBJ2-5, the V gene TRBV7-2; the D gene is possibly TRBD1 (5 bases). The V gene's germline CDR1 is SGHTA and CDR2 FQGNSA. The CDR3 is 14 amino acids. V was cut by 5 bases and J by 1 base, with 11 bases left in between. The CDR3 loop reads CASSPTATQETQYF. CDR3 sequence (DNA): TGTGCCAGCAGCCCGACAGCTACCCAAGAGACCCAGTACTTC.

In its sample, this clonotype was seen a few times. V usage is TRBV7-9 and J usage is TRBJ2-7; 9 bases agree with TRBD1. CDR3 size: 15 residues. Germline V gene data show CDR1 as SEHNR and CDR2 as FQNEAQ (reference sequence). Losses at the gene ends were 5 bases for V and 5 bases for J; bases not matched to a gene: 10. The CDR3 region has the DNA TGTGCCAGCAGCCCGAAGGAACAGGGGGCCCACGAGCAGTACTTC. It yields the protein CASSPKEQGAHEQYF.

This clonotype was seen only a few times. The V gene is TRBV19, the J gene TRBJ2-4; D unresolved. CDR1 and CDR2 (germline): LNHDA, SQIVND (reference sequence). The CDR3 covers 16 residues. V lost 3 bases and J lost 0, with 12 bases in between. The CDR3 DNA sequence: TGTGCCAGTAGTATTAAGAGAACGCTAGCCAAAAACATTCAGTACTTC. As protein: CASSIKRTLAKNIQYF.

Turning to this clonotype: A clone one base away is much larger, so this may be a read error. The chain is built from TRBV7-3 and TRBJ1-2; maybe TRBD1 (5 bases). Germline V gene sequence: CDR1 SGHTA, CDR2 FQGTGA. The CDR3 has 15 residues. The CDR3 sequence is CASSVDSGTEYGCTF. The CDR3 DNA is TGTGCCAGCAGCGTCGACTCCGGGACGGAATATGGCTGCACCTTC.

This clonotype came up many times. The J gene is TRBJ1-5, the V gene TRBV7-2, with TRBD1 as a possible D gene (6 bases). The germline V gene has CDR1 SGHTA and CDR2 FQGNSA. The CDR3 has 15 residues. V was cut by 5 bases and J by 0 bases, with 11 bases left in between. CDR3 loop: CASSPVGGSNQPQHF. The CDR3 region has the DNA TGTGCCAGCAGCCCCGTAGGGGGTAGCAATCAGCCCCAGCATTTT.

This clonotype was observed at least ten times. V gene TRBV10-3 combines with J gene TRBJ2-5, with D possibly called TRBD1 or TRBD2 (5 bases each). Trimming pared 2 bases from V and 1 base from J, leaving 23 bases between. CDR3 length: 19 amino acids. Germline values: CDR1 ENHRY, CDR2 SYGVKD. Here the CDR3 DNA reads TGTGCCATCAGTGAGACTCCTGGGACGTACAAGGAATTCCAAGAGACCCAGTACTTC. Its protein is CAISETPGTYKEFQETQYF.

This clonotype was observed a few times. V gene TRBV5-6 combines with J gene TRBJ2-7; D possibly matches TRBD1 or TRBD2 (5 bases each). Trimming stripped 2 bases from V and 4 bases from J, with 16 bases between. The germline V gene encodes CDR1 SGHDT and CDR2 YYEEEE. This CDR3 is 15 amino acids long. In DNA, the CDR3 is TGTGCCAGCAGCTTCAAACCGGGACGAAAATACGAGCAGTACTTC. It specifies CASSFKPGRKYEQYF.

This clonotype was counted between two and nine times. The V gene is TRBV18, the J gene TRBJ2-6, with a weak D call TRBD2 (6 bases). The CDR3 runs 15 residues. With 6 bases removed from V and 3 bases from J, the gap between germline ends came to 12 bases. Germline V gene data show CDR1 as KGHSH and CDR2 as LQKENI. CDR3 loop: CASSTGDGGANVLTF. The CDR3 nucleotides read TGTGCCAGCTCCACGGGGGACGGTGGGGCCAACGTCCTGACTTTC.

This clonotype was seen a handful of times. The chain employs TRBV29-1 and TRBJ1-1, with D maybe TRBD1 (5 bases). This CDR3 has 13 residues. CDR1 is SQVTM, CDR2 ANQGSEA, per germline. Deletions cut 6 bases from V and 3 bases from J, with 14 bases between. CDR3 sequence: CSVGLPLYTEAFF. In DNA form, the CDR3 reads TGCAGCGTGGGACTGCCCCTTTACACTGAAGCTTTCTTT.

This clonotype has a handful of counts. V and J are TRBV6-1 and TRBJ2-7; D ambiguous. There are 15 residues in the CDR3. Trimming took 5 bases from V and 2 from J, leaving 16 bases between them. The germline V gene has CDR1 MNHNS and CDR2 SASEGT. The CDR3 here is CASSYDPSEAYEQYF. As DNA, the CDR3 is TGTGCCAGCAGTTACGACCCCAGCGAGGCCTACGAGCAGTACTTC.

This clonotype showed up just a few times. This chain joins TRBV19 and TRBJ2-7; D possibly corresponds to TRBD1 (5 bases). V lost 5 bases, J lost 0 bases, and 14 bases lay in between. Germline CDR1 LNHDA, CDR2 SQIVND (reference sequence). This CDR3 has 15 amino acids. Written as DNA, the CDR3 is TGTGCCAGTAGTCTCGCGACAGAGACCTCCTACGAGCAGTACTTC. Residues: CASSLATETSYEQYF. The full variable domain, completed using reference TRBV19 and TRBJ2-7, is DGGITQSPKYLFRKEGQNVTLSCEQNLNHDAMYWYRQDPGQGLRLIYYSQIVNDFQKGDIAEGYSVSREKKESFPLTVTSAQKNPTAFYLCASSLATETSYEQYFGPGTRLTVT.

The table lists this clonotype with a few counts. This chain connects TRBV15 to TRBJ1-5, with D tentatively TRBD1 (5 bases). The V end lost 2 bases, the J end lost 3 bases, and 8 bases lay between the germline ends. Germline V lookup: CDR1 LNHNV, CDR2 YYDKDF (reference sequence). The CDR3 length is 14 residues. The CDR3 DNA is TGTGCCACCAGCAGAAGACAGTACAATCAGCCCCAGCATTTT. It yields the protein CATSRRQYNQPQHF.

The V gene is TRBV20-1, the J gene TRBJ2-3; 12 nucleotides line up with TRBD1. The germline gives CDR1 DFQATT, CDR2 SNEGSKA (reference sequence). After removal of 5 bases from V and 0 bases from J, the junction contained 9 bases not matched to a gene. This CDR3 has 17 amino acids. The CDR3 is CSAPGTGGFRSTDTQYF. CDR3 DNA sequence: TGCAGTGCTCCCGGGACAGGGGGCTTTCGGAGCACAGATACGCAGTATTTT.

The gene calls are TRBV25-1 and TRBJ1-1; the D gene is possibly TRBD1 (6 bases). Per the germline V gene, CDR1 is MGHDK and CDR2 is SYGVNS. The CDR3 length is 14 residues. Trimming left V 3 bases short and J 0 bases short, with 8 bases between. The CDR3 bases are TGTGCCAGCAGTGAGGAGGGGGTGAACACTGAAGCTTTCTTT. As protein: CASSEEGVNTEAFF. Variable domain in full (rest from reference TRBV25-1 and TRBJ1-1): EADIYQTPRYLVIGTGKKITLECSQTMGHDKMYWYQQDPGMELHLIHYSYGVNSTEKGDLSSESTVSRIRTEHFPLTLESARPSHTSQYLCASSEEGVNTEAFFGQGTRLTVV.

V gene TRBV28 combines with J gene TRBJ2-7; D gene ambiguous. Germline V lookup: CDR1 MDHEN, CDR2 SYDVKM. The CDR3 is 13 residues long. The CDR3 bases are TGTGTCAGCAGTCCAGACGGGTCCTACGAGCAGTACGTC. Its translation is CVSSPDGSYEQYV.

The chain recombines TRBV7-2 with TRBJ2-5; 7 bases align to TRBD1. Germline lookup yields CDR1 SGHTA and CDR2 FQGNSA. The CDR3 runs 16 residues. J was trimmed by 2 bases and V by 1 base; bases with no gene match: 7. The CDR3 DNA reads as TGTGCCAGCAGCTTAGAGGGACAGTTTAGTCAAGAGACCCAGTACTTC. Protein product: CASSLEGQFSQETQYF.

A remark on this clonotype: This clone may be a read error of a much larger clone one base away. The chain uses TRBV6-5 and TRBJ2-1; 9 nucleotides agree with TRBD1. The length of the CDR3 is 15 residues. Germline lookup yields CDR1 MNHEY and CDR2 SVGAGI. With 6 bases clipped from V and 3 bases from J, the junction kept 6 bases outside the gene matches. This CDR3 is CASSAGTGLYNEQFF. The DNA for the CDR3 is TGTGCCAGCAGCGCCGGGACAGGGCTCTACAATGAGCAGTTCTTC.

Remarks on this clonotype: A read error is possible here, since a much larger clone lies one base away. The genes are TRBV7-9 and TRBJ2-6; D is possibly TRBD1 or TRBD2 (6 bases each). The CDR3 has 15 amino acids. Trimming stripped 7 bases from V and 2 bases from J, with 12 bases between. Germline CDR1 is SEHNR and CDR2 is FQNEAQ (reference sequence). The CDR3 loop is CASIMGGAGANVLTF. The CDR3 DNA reads TGTGCCAGCATCATGGGGGGCGCTGGGGCCAACGTCCTGACTTTC.

Points on this clonotype: Given a much more abundant clone one base away, this may be a read error. V gene TRBV7-8 combines with J gene TRBJ1-5, with 10 bases identical to TRBD1. Germline CDR1 is SGHVS and CDR2 is FQNEAQ. This CDR3 spans 19 amino acids. The CDR3 loop reads CVSSLTTPSGQGSNQPQHF. The CDR3 bases are TGTGTCAGCAGCTTAACGACCCCGTCGGGACAGGGGTCAAATCAGCCCCAGCATTTT.

The chain couples TRBV10-3 to TRBJ1-2, with TRBD1 matching 8 bases. The CDR3 is made up of 11 amino acids. V lost 6 bases to trimming and J lost 12 bases; unmatched junction nucleotides: 6. CDR1 and CDR2 (germline): ENHRY, SYGVKD. The CDR3 is CAIREDRGNTF. The CDR3 nucleotides read TGTGCCATCAGAGAAGACAGGGGCAACACCTTC.

The table lists this clonotype with many counts. The V gene is TRBV7-3, the J gene TRBJ2-3; TRBD2 aligns across 8 bases. The CDR3 length is 18 residues. V dropped 6 bases and J dropped 1; count of bases not matched to a gene: 15. From germline, CDR1 is SGHTA and CDR2 FQGTGA. CDR3 bases: TGTGCCAGCAGTGGGGGGTGGAGCGGGGGACCGGGCACAGATACGCAGTATTTT. It is translated as CASSGGWSGGPGTDTQYF.

There are a few counts of this clonotype. The J gene is TRBJ2-7, the V gene TRBV27; possibly TRBD1 for D (5 bases). The CDR3 runs 15 residues. Germline V gives CDR1 MNHEY, CDR2 SMNVEV (reference sequence). Written as DNA, the CDR3 is TGTGCCAGCAGTCCCACGATCCAGAACAGGACAACTGAGAACGTC. Encoded protein: CASSPTIQNRTTENV.

The rearrangement joins TRBV25-1 to TRBJ2-1; no clear D. The CDR3 totals 18 residues. The V gene lost 4 bases and the J gene lost 8 bases, with 27 bases spanning the gap. Germline V CDR1 and CDR2: MGHDK, SYGVNS. The CDR3 sequence: CASSGPSTVGMGWDEQFF. CDR3 nucleotide sequence: TGTGCCAGCAGTGGACCTTCTACAGTTGGGATGGGATGGGATGAGCAGTTCTTC.